The TCR beta chain under discussion was sequenced for a study of response to subunit inactivated influenza vaccine. CDR1 and CDR2 (germline): SGHTA, FQGNSA. The CDR3 covers 16 residues. The V gene lost 5 bases and the J gene lost 3 bases, with 17 bases spanning the gap. TCRdb independently ran MiXCR on the RT-PCR reads; one entry per CDR3 protein. This sample has 500,000 to 600,000 distinct CDR3 sequences, with about 10% found just once. These data are also associated with another study on T cells expressing NK-cell markers. That source reports: TCR beta cDNA was made by 5'RACE template switching with UMIs. Once again these clonotypes came out on top in the CD3+CD56-NKG2C+ fraction of a few donors.

The sequence came from a man aged 45-65 years who received an inactivated influenza vaccine. The sample here was PBMCs from blood, taken on the day of vaccination. This chain joins TRBV7-2 and TRBJ2-1; weak D call: TRBD2 (5 bases). The CDR3: CASSPIRLADYNEQFF. The CDR3, as DNA: TGTGCCAGCAGCCCCATCCGTCTAGCAGACTACAATGAGCAGTTCTTC.